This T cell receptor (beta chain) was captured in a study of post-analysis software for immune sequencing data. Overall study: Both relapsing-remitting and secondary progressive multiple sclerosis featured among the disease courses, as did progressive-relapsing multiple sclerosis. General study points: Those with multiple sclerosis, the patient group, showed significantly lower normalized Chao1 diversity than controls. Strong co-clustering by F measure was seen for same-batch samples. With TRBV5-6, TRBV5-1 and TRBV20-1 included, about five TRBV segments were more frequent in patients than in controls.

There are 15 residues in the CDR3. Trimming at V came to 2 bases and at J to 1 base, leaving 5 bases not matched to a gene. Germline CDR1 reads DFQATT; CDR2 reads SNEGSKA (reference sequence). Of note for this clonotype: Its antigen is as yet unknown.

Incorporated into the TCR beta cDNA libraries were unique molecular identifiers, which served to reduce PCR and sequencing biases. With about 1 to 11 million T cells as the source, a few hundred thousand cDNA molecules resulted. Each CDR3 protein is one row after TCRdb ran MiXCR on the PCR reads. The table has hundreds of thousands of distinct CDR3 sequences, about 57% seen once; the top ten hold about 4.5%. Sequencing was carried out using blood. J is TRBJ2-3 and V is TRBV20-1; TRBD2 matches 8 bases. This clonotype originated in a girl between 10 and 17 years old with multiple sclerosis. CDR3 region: CSARPSGSGTDTQYF. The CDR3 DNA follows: TGCAGTGCTAGACCTAGCGGGTCTGGCACAGATACGCAGTATTTT.